This paragraph reports one TCR beta chain. The data originate from a study of blood T cell repertoires in COVID-19. In the authors' workflow: Reference gene primer amplification gave estimated nucleated cell counts. Here immunoSEQ multiplex PCR was the method, and the copy in TCRdb shows in-frame clones only, minus some. The DNA was the basis for D and trimming; V, J and clone size are from that table. Of over 65,000 clones listed, just over 85% were seen once; the top ten hold about 26%. V lost 2 bases, J lost 6 bases, and 8 bases stayed unmatched. Germline V lookup: CDR1 SGHRS, CDR2 YFSETQ. The CDR3 runs 16 residues.

The receptor was isolated from a man aged 50-60 years with active or convalescent COVID-19. The sequenced sample was peripheral blood. J is TRBJ2-3 and V is TRBV5-1; 11 nucleotides match TRBD2. CDR3 region: CASSLLLAGVSDTQYF. In DNA form, the CDR3 reads TGCGCCAGCAGCTTACTACTAGCGGGAGTGTCGGATACGCAGTATTTT.